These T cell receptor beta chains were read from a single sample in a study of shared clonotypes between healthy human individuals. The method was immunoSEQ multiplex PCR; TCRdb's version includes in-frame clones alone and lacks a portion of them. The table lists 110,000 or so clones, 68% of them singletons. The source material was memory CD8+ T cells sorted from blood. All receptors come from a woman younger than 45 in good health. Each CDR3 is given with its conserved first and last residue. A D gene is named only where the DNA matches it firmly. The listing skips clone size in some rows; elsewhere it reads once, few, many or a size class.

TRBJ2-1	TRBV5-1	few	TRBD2	TGCGCCAGCAGCTTGTCTAGCGGGAGGGCCTACAATGAGCAGTTCTTC	CASSLSSGRAYNEQFF
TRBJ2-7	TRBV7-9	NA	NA	TGTGCCAGCAGCCCCCGTTCGTACGATTCCGAGCAGTACTTC	CASSPRSYDSEQYF
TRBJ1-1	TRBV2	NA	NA	TGTGCCAGCAGGTTGACAGAGAACACTGAAGCTTTCTTT	CASRLTENTEAFF
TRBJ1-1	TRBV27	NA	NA	TGTGCCAGCAGTTTAATTGGATCCATGAACACTGAAGCTTTCTTT	CASSLIGSMNTEAFF
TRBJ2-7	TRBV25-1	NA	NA	TGTGCCAGCACCGGGGGTGGGCCTTCCTACGAGCAGTACTTC	CASTGGGPSYEQYF
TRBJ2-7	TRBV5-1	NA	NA	TGCGCCAGCAGCTTGGGCGAAGGACACTACTACGAGCAGTACTTC	CASSLGEGHYYEQYF
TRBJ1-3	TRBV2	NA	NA	TGTGCCAGCAGTCCCCAAGAGCCGGGCTCTGGAAACACCATATATTTT	CASSPQEPGSGNTIYF
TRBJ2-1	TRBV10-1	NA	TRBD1	TGCGCCAGCAGTGAGGCGGACAGGGCCAAAATCAGCTCCTACAATGAGCAGTTCTTC	CASSEADRAKISSYNEQFF
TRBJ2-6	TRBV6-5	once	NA	TGTGCCAGCAGGGATCTGGGGGCTGGGGCCAACGTCCTGACTTTC	CASRDLGAGANVLTF
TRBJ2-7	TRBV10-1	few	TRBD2	TGCGCCAGCAGCCCAGGACTAGCCGCCGAGCAGTACTTC	CASSPGLAAEQYF
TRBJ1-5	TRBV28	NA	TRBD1	TGTGCCAGCAGTTTGGGGACAGGGGGAGATCAGCCCCAGCATTTT	CASSLGTGGDQPQHF
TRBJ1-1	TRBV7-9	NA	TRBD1	TGTGCCAGCAGCCGACTCTCCTTGAAGGGGGCGCAGGGCACTGAAGCTTTCTTT	CASSRLSLKGAQGTEAFF
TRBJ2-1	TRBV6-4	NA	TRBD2	TGTGCCAGCAGCGCGACTAGCGGGGGGATTTACAATGAGCAGTTCTTC	CASSATSGGIYNEQFF
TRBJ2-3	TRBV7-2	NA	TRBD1	TGTGCCGGCAGCTTAGCCGACGGGACAGGGGGCACAGATACGCAGTATTTT	CAGSLADGTGGTDTQYF
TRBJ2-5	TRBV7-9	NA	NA	TGTGCCAGCAGCCCGGGTCCTCGGATAAAAGAGACCCAGTACTTC	CASSPGPRIKETQYF
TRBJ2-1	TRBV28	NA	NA	TGTGCCAGCAGTTTACGTGTGAGCTCCTACAATGAGCAGTTCTTC	CASSLRVSSYNEQFF
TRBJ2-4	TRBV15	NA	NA	TGTGCCACCTCCCAAAGGGGGGGTCCCAAAAACATTCAGTACTTC	CATSQRGGPKNIQYF
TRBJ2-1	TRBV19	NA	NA	TGTGCCAGTAGTATAGTAGCGTCTGCAGGCCGCAATGAGCAGTTCTTC	CASSIVASAGRNEQFF
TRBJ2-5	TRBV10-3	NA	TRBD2	TGTGCCATCAGTGAGTCTAGCGGGAGGGCAGAGACCCAGTACTTC	CAISESSGRAETQYF
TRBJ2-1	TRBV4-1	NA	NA	TGCGCCAGCAGCCATATTAGCAGCTCCTACAATGAGCAGTTCTTC	CASSHISSSYNEQFF
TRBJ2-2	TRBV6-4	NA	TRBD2	TGTGCCAGCAGTGGTGTTGCGGGAGATGGGACCGGGGAGCTGTTTTTT	CASSGVAGDGTGELFF
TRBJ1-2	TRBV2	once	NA	TGTGCCAGCAGGGAAGCGACAGGCAACTATGGCTACACCTTC	CASREATGNYGYTF
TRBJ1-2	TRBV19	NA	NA	TGTGCCAGTAAGGATAGTTGGGGCCATCCAGGCTACACCTTC	CASKDSWGHPGYTF
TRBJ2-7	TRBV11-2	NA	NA	TGTGCCAGCAGCGGCTACGAGCAGTACTTC	CASSGYEQYF
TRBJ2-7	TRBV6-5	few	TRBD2	TGTGCCAGCAGCCCCGGACTAGCGGGTTACGAGCAGTACTTC	CASSPGLAGYEQYF
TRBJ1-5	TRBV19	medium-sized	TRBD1	TGTGCCAGTAGTGTCTGGGACAGTAGCAATCAGCCCCAGCATTTT	CASSVWDSSNQPQHF
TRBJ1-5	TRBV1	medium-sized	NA	TGCACCAGCAGCCAAGGGGGACAGGGTTTGGAGCCCCAGCATTTT	CTSSQGGQGLEPQHF
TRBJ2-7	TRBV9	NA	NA	TGTGCCAGCAGCGTCGAGCCGGAGGGTTGGTACGAGCAGTACTTC	CASSVEPEGWYEQYF
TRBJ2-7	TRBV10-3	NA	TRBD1	TGTGCCATCACCACGGACAGGGTGGCCTACGAGCAGTACTTC	CAITTDRVAYEQYF
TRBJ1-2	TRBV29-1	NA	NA	TGCAGCGTTGAATTTTGGGTGAGGGACTCCGTCTTTAACTATGGCTACACCTTC	CSVEFWVRDSVFNYGYTF
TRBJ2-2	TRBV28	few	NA	TGTGCCAGCAGTTTAGGGGGCAACGGGGAGCTGTTTTTT	CASSLGGNGELFF
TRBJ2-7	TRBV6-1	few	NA	TGTGCCAGCAGTGAAGCGGAGGACACCCCTTCAGAGCAGTACTTC	CASSEAEDTPSEQYF
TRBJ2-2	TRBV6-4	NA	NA	TGTGCCAGCAGTGACGCTTACACCGGGGAGCTGTTTTTT	CASSDAYTGELFF
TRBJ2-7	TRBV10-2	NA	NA	TGCGCCAGCAGTCCCGGGAGTACCTACGAGCAGTACTTC	CASSPGSTYEQYF
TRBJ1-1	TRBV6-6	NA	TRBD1	TGTGCCAGCAGTTACTCGGACAGGGGATGGGCTGAAGCTTTCTTT	CASSYSDRGWAEAFF
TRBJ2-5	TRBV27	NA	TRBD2	TGTGCCAGCAGTTTCATGGAAGGAAGCGGGAGGACCAGTGGGACCCAGTACTTC	CASSFMEGSGRTSGTQYF
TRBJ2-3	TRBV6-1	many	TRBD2	TGTGCCAGCAGTGAGCAGGGCGGGAGCGCAGATACGCAGTATTTT	CASSEQGGSADTQYF
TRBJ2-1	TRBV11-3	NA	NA	TGTGCCAGCAGCTCTACCCTAGAAAGGGAGCAGTTCTTC	CASSSTLEREQFF
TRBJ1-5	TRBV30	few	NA	TGTGCCTGGAGTACTCCGAGGGACATGGTCCCCCAGCATTTT	CAWSTPRDMVPQHF
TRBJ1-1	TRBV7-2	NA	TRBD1	TGTGCCAGCAGCCGCGGGACAGGGAACACTGAAGCTTTCTTT	CASSRGTGNTEAFF
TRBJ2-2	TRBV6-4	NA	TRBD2	TGTGCCAGCAGTGATTGGACTAGCGGGAACACCGGGGAGCTGTTTTTT	CASSDWTSGNTGELFF
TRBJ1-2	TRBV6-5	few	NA	TGTGCCAGCAGTTACCTCGGCGATTTCCGTGGCTACACCTTC	CASSYLGDFRGYTF
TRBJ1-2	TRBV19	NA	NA	TGTGCCAGTAGTATAGGAGAAACGGGAGTCAACTATGGCTACACCTTC	CASSIGETGVNYGYTF
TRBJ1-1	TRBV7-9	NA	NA	TGTGCCAGCAGCTTTGGGGAAGAGTACACTGAAGCTTTCTTT	CASSFGEEYTEAFF
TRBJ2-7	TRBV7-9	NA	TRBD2	TGTGCCAGCAGCCCCCGGGCTAGCGGGAGCTACGAGCAGTACTTC	CASSPRASGSYEQYF
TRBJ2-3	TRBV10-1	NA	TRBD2	TGCGCCAGCAGTGAGTCTATCAGCGGGACCTCCACAGATACGCAGTATTTT	CASSESISGTSTDTQYF
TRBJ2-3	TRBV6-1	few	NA	TGTGCCAGCAGTGAACGGGCAGACACAGATACGCAGTATTTT	CASSERADTDTQYF
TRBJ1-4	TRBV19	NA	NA	TGTGCCAGTAGTATTTGGACCCGGGACAATATTTTCCTTAATGAAAAACTGTTTTTT	CASSIWTRDNIFLNEKLFF
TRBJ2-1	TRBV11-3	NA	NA	TGTGCCAGCAGCTTGGGACGAAGTGACTACAATGAGCAGTTCTTC	CASSLGRSDYNEQFF
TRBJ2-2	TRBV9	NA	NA	TGTGCCAGCAGCGTAGGGGGTGTTCCCACCGGGGAGCTGTTTTTT	CASSVGGVPTGELFF
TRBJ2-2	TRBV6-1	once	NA	TGTGCCAGCAGGGTAGAAGGAGATTCCGGGGAGCTGTTTTTT	CASRVEGDSGELFF
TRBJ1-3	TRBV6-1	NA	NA	TGTGCCAGCAGGGGAGGTCTTGACTCTGGAAACACCATATATTTT	CASRGGLDSGNTIYF
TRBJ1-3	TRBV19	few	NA	TGTGCCAGTAGTCCCGGCGTGGCGCATGGAAACACCATATATTTT	CASSPGVAHGNTIYF
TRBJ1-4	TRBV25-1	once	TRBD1	TGTGCCAGTACAGGGGACGGTGAAAAACTGTTTTTT	CASTGDGEKLFF
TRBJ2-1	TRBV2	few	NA	TGTGCCAGCAGAGCATACAATGAGCAGTTCTTC	CASRAYNEQFF
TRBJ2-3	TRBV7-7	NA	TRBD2	TGTGCCAGCAGCTCCGGGACTAGCTGGAACACAGATACGCAGTATTTT	CASSSGTSWNTDTQYF